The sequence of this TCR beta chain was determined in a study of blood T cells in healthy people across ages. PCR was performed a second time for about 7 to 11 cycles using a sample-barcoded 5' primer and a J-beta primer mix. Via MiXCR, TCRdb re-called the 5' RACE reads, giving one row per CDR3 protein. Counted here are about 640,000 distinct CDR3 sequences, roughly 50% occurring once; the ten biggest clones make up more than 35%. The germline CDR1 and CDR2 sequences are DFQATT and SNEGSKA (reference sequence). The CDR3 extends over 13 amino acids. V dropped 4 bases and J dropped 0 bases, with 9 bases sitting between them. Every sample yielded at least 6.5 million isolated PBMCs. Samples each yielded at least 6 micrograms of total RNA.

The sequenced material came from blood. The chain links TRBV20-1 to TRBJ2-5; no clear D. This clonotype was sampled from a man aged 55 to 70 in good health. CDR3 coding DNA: TGCAGTGCTAACGGACCGGACCAAGAGACCCAGTACTTC. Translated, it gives CSANGPDQETQYF.